Each of the 10 T cell receptor beta chains below was sequenced from the same sample in a study of shared clonotypes between healthy human individuals. The method was immunoSEQ multiplex PCR; TCRdb's version includes in-frame clones alone and lacks a portion of them. Of fewer than 600,000 clones detected, around 76% appear once; the ten largest clones hold approximately 12%. The sequenced material came from PBMCs. Every receptor here comes from a woman aged 40 to 55 in good health. Some clones in this sample may be carry-over from other donors' samples.

This clone was detected a few times. The chain joins TRBV29-1 to TRBJ2-7; D not resolved. Germline CDR1 is SQVTM and CDR2 is ANQGSEA. The CDR3 runs 11 residues. The V end lost 4 bases, the J end lost 4 bases, and 8 bases lay between the germline ends. The CDR3 here is CSVGSWYEQYF. The CDR3 coding sequence is TGCAGCGTTGGATCTTGGTACGAGCAGTACTTC.

V and J are TRBV7-9 and TRBJ1-2; D possibly corresponds to TRBD1 (6 bases). The CDR3 totals 17 residues. CDR1 and CDR2 from the germline V gene are SEHNR and FQNEAQ (reference sequence). With 5 bases removed from V and 6 bases from J, the gap between germline ends came to 25 bases. The chain's CDR3 is CASSGRGVLSSSDGYTF. The CDR3 DNA is TGTGCCAGCAGCGGGAGGGGGGTTCTATCGTCGAGTGATGGCTACACCTTC.

V usage is TRBV19 and J usage is TRBJ1-5; the D gene is possibly TRBD1 (6 bases). The CDR3 loop spans 16 amino acids. The V gene lost 2 bases and the J gene lost 3 bases, with 14 bases spanning the gap. Per germline, CDR1 LNHDA and CDR2 SQIVND (reference sequence). As DNA, the CDR3 is TGTGCCAGTAGTATAAACAGGGAGGTGGTCAATCAGCCCCAGCATTTT. This sequence encodes CASSINREVVNQPQHF.

This chain links TRBV6-1 with TRBJ2-3, with 7 nucleotides matching TRBD1. CDR3 length: 15 amino acids. Germline V lookup: CDR1 MNHNS, CDR2 SASEGT. V lost 4 bases and J lost 4; bases outside the gene matches: 8. CDR3 sequence reads: CASSGIDRAADTQYF. CDR3 in DNA: TGTGCCAGCAGTGGGATCGACAGGGCCGCAGATACGCAGTATTTT.

This clone was seen more than once but under ten times. The genes are TRBV19 and TRBJ2-2; D may be TRBD1 (6 bases). The germline V gene has CDR1 LNHDA and CDR2 SQIVND (reference sequence). V was trimmed by 7 bases and J by 6 bases, leaving 15 bases between them. The CDR3 covers 14 residues. The CDR3, as DNA: TGTGCCAGTATCAGGGGTGTGGGCGCCGGGGAGCTGTTTTTT. Translated: CASIRGVGAGELFF.

This chain links TRBV6-1 with TRBJ2-3; D possibly corresponds to TRBD2 (7 bases). Germline assignment: CDR1 MNHNS and CDR2 SASEGT. CDR3 length equals 15 residues. Trimming pared 4 bases from V and 2 bases from J, leaving 13 bases between. CDR3 in amino acids: CASSVRGGFTDTQYF. The CDR3 bases are TGTGCCAGCAGTGTTAGGGGGGGGTTCACAGATACGCAGTATTTT.

The chain carries TRBV7-2 and TRBJ2-3; tentatively, D is TRBD1 (5 bases). Germline CDR1 SGHTA, CDR2 FQGNSA. The CDR3 consists of 15 residues. With 2 bases removed from V and 1 base from J, the gap between germline ends came to 10 bases. In DNA, the CDR3 is TGTGCCAGCAGCTTAATGTTGACAGGCACAGATACGCAGTATTTT. It codes for CASSLMLTGTDTQYF.

V usage is TRBV25-1 and J usage is TRBJ2-3; D may match TRBD1 or TRBD2 (5 bases each). The CDR3 loop spans 17 amino acids. Germline V gene lookup returns CDR1 MGHDK and CDR2 SYGVNS. V gave up 2 bases and J gave up 4 bases, with 19 bases separating them. CDR3 residues: CASSEGARRGVADTQYF. Here the CDR3 DNA reads TGTGCCAGCAGTGAAGGGGCCAGGAGAGGGGTAGCAGATACGCAGTATTTT.

The J gene is TRBJ1-1, the V gene TRBV27, with TRBD1 identical over 10 bases. CDR3 length equals 14 residues. The germline CDR1 and CDR2 sequences are MNHEY and SMNVEV (reference sequence). After removal of 7 bases from V and 3 bases from J, the junction contained 5 bases not matched to a gene. The CDR3 DNA sequence: TGTGCCAGCAACCGGGACAGGGGTCACACTGAAGCTTTCTTT. This encodes CASNRDRGHTEAFF.

This clone showed up just a few times. The J gene is TRBJ1-4, the V gene TRBV4-3; maybe TRBD1 (6 bases). The ends were cut back, 1 base at V and 7 bases at J, with 13 bases in the middle. The CDR3 has 15 amino acids. Germline CDR1 and CDR2: LGHNA and YSLEER. The CDR3 spells CASSQGDRKGEKLFF. Written as DNA, the CDR3 is TGCGCCAGCAGCCAAGGAGACAGGAAAGGTGAAAAACTGTTTTTT.